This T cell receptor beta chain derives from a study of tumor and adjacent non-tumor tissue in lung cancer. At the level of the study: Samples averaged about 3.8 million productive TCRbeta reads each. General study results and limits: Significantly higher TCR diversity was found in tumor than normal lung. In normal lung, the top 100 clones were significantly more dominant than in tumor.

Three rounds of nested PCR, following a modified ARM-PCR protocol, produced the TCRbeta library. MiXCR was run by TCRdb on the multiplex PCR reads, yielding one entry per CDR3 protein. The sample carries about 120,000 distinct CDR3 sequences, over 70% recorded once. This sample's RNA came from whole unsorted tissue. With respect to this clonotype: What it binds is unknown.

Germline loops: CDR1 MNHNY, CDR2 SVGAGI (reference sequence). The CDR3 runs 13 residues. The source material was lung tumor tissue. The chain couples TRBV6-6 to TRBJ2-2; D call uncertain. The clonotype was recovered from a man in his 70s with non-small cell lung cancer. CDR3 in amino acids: CTLRSLNTGELFF. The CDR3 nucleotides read TGTACCTTGAGAAGTCTAAACACCGGGGAGCTGTTTTTT.